The rows below give T cell receptor beta chains drawn from one sample of a study of cytomegalovirus exposure and HLA in healthy donors. Data came from immunoSEQ multiplex PCR; TCRdb stores just in-frame clones and leaves some out. The sample has around 90,000 clones, less than 65% seen once. The sequencing input was PBMCs. The receptors were gathered from a woman aged 25 to 39 in good health and CMV-seropositive. Both conserved end residues are part of each CDR3.

>TRBV27
CASSFLGGTDTQYF
>TRBV18
CASSPGTDTGELFF
>TRBV7-3
CASSGGFSGGYNEQFF
>TRBV19
CASSIVSQVPEAFF
>TRBV7-2
CASSFRSTGNGNTIYF
>TRBV5-5
CASRSGTGNSPLHF
>TRBV6-6
CASSYSGGASYNEQFF
>TRBV7-9
CASSPLVVGTEAFF
>TRBV27
CASSSLDNSYEQYF
>TRBV7-9
CASSPSRGTGELFF
>TRBV7-2
CASSPPSRNEQFF
>TRBV7-2
CASSIYGGTGEVSRETQYF
>TRBV7-2
CASSLRSGGETQYF
>TRBV28
CASSGRTGSGNTIYF
>TRBV11-2
CASSHGTVEAFF
>TRBV4-3
CASSQGTGAPYNEQFF
>TRBV19
CATTPFPGQGAGANVLTF
>TRBV19
CASSTVTGDGNEQFF
>TRBV15
CATSRPGLGGQFF
>TRBV9
CASSVLSRPGELFF
>TRBV9
CASSPQGTAGYTF
>TRBV2
CASSGRGGPTDTQYF
>TRBV4-1
CASSQVAGPAHEQFF
>TRBV4-1
CASSQAVRYEQYF
>TRBV10-3
CAISEQGPNYGYTF
>TRBV7-3
CASSTGQGGTEAFF
>TRBV28
CASSFYSGGEQYF
>TRBV4-1
CASSLQGRGGGTDTQYF
>TRBV5-1
CASSLVGGVYNEQFF
>TRBV5-1
CASSPTGGMNTEAFF
>TRBV4-1
CASSQDGDYYGYTF
>TRBV5-1
CASSFLAGGQYNEQFF
>TRBV6-6
CASRTDRGDYGYTF
>TRBV7-7
CASSLEVGVGYEQYF
>TRBV7-2
CASSLKGGQYEQYF
>TRBV9
CASSETAGNTIYF
>TRBV29-1
CSVGERGGDETQYF
>TRBV7-6
CASSPGSSGDSYEQYF
>TRBV15
CATSRDTEETQYF
>TRBV5-1
CASSFGTAWETQYF
>TRBV7-8
CASSFPGLYGYTF
>TRBV9
CASSVDGGVLNTEAFF
>TRBV5-5
CASSLGVGVLETQYF
>TRBV18
CASSTGETQYF
>TRBV19
CASTRERSGNTIYF
>TRBV13
CASSTDSEETQYF
>TRBV7-2
CASSPFAGNTGELFF
>TRBV25-1
CASSRLSSYNEQFF
>TRBV25-1
CASSGREMNTEAFF
>TRBV2
CAGQEEVGGYTF
>TRBV23-1
CASSHPDLSCTEAFF
>TRBV7-6
CASSRGRVTGGNSPLHF
>TRBV5-5
CASSPGLIGSYGYTF
>TRBV27
CASRRGQDNYGYTF
>TRBV30
CAWRGQGGSPLHF
>TRBV6-1
CASSAGGGGVTQYF
>TRBV27
CASSLSGGSGNTIYF
>TRBV7-9
CASSLSGLGQPQHF
>TRBV11-2
CASSLDGGDWYEQFF